Listed below are T cell receptor beta chains from one sample, sequenced in a study of blood T cells in healthy people across ages. TCRdb used MiXCR to reprocess the 5' RACE reads, holding one entry per CDR3 protein. This repertoire shows about 680,000 distinct CDR3 sequences, around 49% found once; its top ten account for roughly a third. Input material: blood. The receptors stem from a woman aged 55-69 years in good health. CDR3s include the opening cysteine and the closing phenylalanine or tryptophan. The D gene is left open where the match is weak. Not all rows give a size; the values are once, few, many and, for expanded clones, a class.

abundance | d_gene | j_gene | v_gene | CDR3aa | CDR3nt
few | - | TRBJ2-1 | TRBV15 | CATSRDFVQGGGNEQFF | TGTGCCACCAGCAGAGATTTTGTGCAGGGGGGGGGGAATGAGCAGTTCTTC
- | TRBD2 | TRBJ2-5 | TRBV20-1 | CSANLGTRVNEQYF | TGCAGTGCTAACCTGGGGACTAGAGTGAATGAGCAGTACTTC
- | - | TRBJ2-1 | TRBV7-9 | CASSLLRTTAYNEQFF | TGTGCCAGCAGCTTATTGCGGACGACCGCCTACAATGAGCAGTTCTTC
few | - | TRBJ2-4 | TRBV6-5 | CASSEGTLAKNIQYF | TGTGCCAGCAGCGAGGGTACGCTAGCCAAAAACATTCAGTACTTC
- | - | TRBJ2-7 | TRBV18 | CASSPPGRPYEQYF | TGTGCCAGCTCACCACCGGGACGACCCTACGAGCAGTACTTC
- | - | TRBJ1-1 | TRBV7-2 | CASSLFTDGQGTEAFF | TGTGCCAGCAGCTTATTTACAGACGGGCAGGGAACTGAAGCTTTCTTT
many | - | TRBJ2-1 | TRBV7-2 | CASSLVAGSSYNEQFF | TGTGCCAGCAGCTTAGTGGCAGGTAGCTCCTACAATGAGCAGTTCTTC
- | - | TRBJ1-6 | TRBV30 | CAWSSGMLSSYNSPLHF | TGTGCCTGGAGCAGCGGAATGCTAAGCTCCTATAATTCACCCCTCCACTTT
- | - | TRBJ2-1 | TRBV7-2 | CASTRLGSSYNEQFF | TGTGCCAGCACCCGTCTTGGGAGCTCCTACAATGAGCAGTTCTTC
- | - | TRBJ1-1 | TRBV7-3 | CASSLGNTGHTEAFF | TGTGCCAGCAGCTTAGGTAACACCGGCCACACTGAAGCTTTCTTT
- | TRBD2 | TRBJ2-1 | TRBV11-2 | CASSPLGVGTSGRSSYNEQFF | TGTGCCAGCAGCCCGCTGGGGGTGGGGACTAGCGGAAGGAGCTCCTACAATGAGCAGTTCTTC
- | - | TRBJ1-2 | TRBV7-3 | CASSPGYEGYGYTF | TGTGCCAGCAGCCCCGGGTACGAGGGCTATGGCTACACCTTC
few | TRBD2 | TRBJ2-1 | TRBV10-3 | CAISERGGNEQFF | TGTGCCATCAGTGAGCGGGGGGGTAATGAGCAGTTCTTC
few | TRBD1 | TRBJ2-3 | TRBV4-3 | CASSSGQVRVTDTQYF | TGCGCCAGCAGCTCCGGACAGGTTAGGGTAACAGATACGCAGTATTTT
- | TRBD1 | TRBJ1-2 | TRBV4-3 | CASSHQNTGQGYGYTF | TGCGCCAGCAGCCACCAAAACACGGGACAGGGATATGGCTACACCTTC
- | - | TRBJ2-3 | TRBV29-1 | CSARDTDTQYF | TGCAGCGCCAGGGATACAGATACGCAGTATTTT
few | - | TRBJ2-3 | TRBV12-3/TRBV12-4 | CASSPPPGHRTDTQYF | TGTGCCAGCAGTCCTCCCCCGGGACATCGCACAGATACGCAGTATTTT
- | - | TRBJ2-2 | TRBV27 | CASSGTGKNTGELFF | TGTGCCAGCAGCGGTACAGGGAAGAACACCGGGGAGCTGTTTTTT
- | - | TRBJ1-5 | TRBV12-3/TRBV12-4 | CASSMRLINQPQHF | TGTGCCAGCAGTATGCGACTGATCAATCAGCCCCAGCATTTT
few | TRBD1 | TRBJ2-7 | TRBV25-1 | CASSDPGQGVYEQYF | TGTGCCAGCAGTGACCCGGGACAGGGGGTTTACGAGCAGTACTTC
once | - | TRBJ2-3 | TRBV7-2 | CASSQTGTGTDTQYF | TGTGCCAGCAGTCAAACGGGCACGGGCACAGATACGCAGTATTTT
once | - | TRBJ1-2 | TRBV20-1 | CSARVVQGSYGYAF | TGCAGTGCTAGAGTGGTACAGGGTTCCTATGGCTACGCCTTC
- | - | TRBJ1-2 | TRBV12-3/TRBV12-4 | CATQLQGQGRLHTF | TGTGCCACCCAACTTCAAGGGCAGGGGCGCCTGCACACCTTC
- | - | TRBJ2-1 | TRBV27 | CASSLSGEVQFF | TGTGCCAGCAGTTTATCGGGGGAGGTGCAGTTCTTC
- | - | TRBJ2-3 | TRBV29-1 | CSVEDRSSTDTQYF | TGCAGCGTTGAAGATCGGTCTAGCACAGATACGCAGTATTTT
- | - | TRBJ1-1 | TRBV5-1 | CASSTGSVTEAFF | TGCGCCAGCAGCACAGGGAGCGTCACTGAAGCTTTCTTT
- | TRBD2 | TRBJ2-1 | TRBV28 | CASSSIAGKGYNEQFF | TGTGCCAGCAGTTCTATAGCGGGAAAGGGCTACAATGAGCAGTTCTTC
- | - | TRBJ1-1 | TRBV20-1 | CSARNRRGDTEAFF | TGCAGTGCTAGAAACCGGCGGGGAGACACTGAAGCTTTCTTT
few | TRBD2 | TRBJ2-5 | TRBV6-2/TRBV6-3 | CASSREGWKTQYF | TGTGCCAGCTCGCGGGAGGGCTGGAAGACCCAGTACTTC
once | - | TRBJ2-7 | TRBV20-1 | CSARFSRGGQGYKQYF | TGCAGTGCTAGATTCTCCCGAGGAGGTCAGGGCTACAAGCAGTACTTC
few | TRBD2 | TRBJ2-1 | TRBV20-1 | CSARGIAGAKDEQFF | TGCAGTGCTAGAGGGATAGCGGGAGCAAAAGATGAGCAGTTCTTC
- | - | TRBJ2-5 | TRBV29-1 | CSGGMARETQYF | TGCAGCGGTGGGATGGCTCGGGAAACCCAGTACTTC